This T cell receptor (beta chain) comes out of a study of technical replicates of blood from a handful of donors. Only in-frame clones appear in the TCRdb table, and some are missing; sequencing was by immunoSEQ multiplex PCR. Here the sample spans tens of thousands of clones, 94% being singletons. V shed 5 bases, J shed 6 bases, and the junction held 12 bases outside the gene matches. The CDR3 spans 16 residues. Germline V gene data show CDR1 as SGHTA and CDR2 as FQGNSA. This chain joins TRBV7-2 and TRBJ2-1, with 8 nucleotides matching TRBD2. Sequencing input: T cells isolated from PBMCs. The receptor was derived from a human donor in good health. DNA of the CDR3: TGTGCCAGCAGCCGACCTGGACTAGCCCTTGGCAATGAGCAGTTCTTC. Its protein is CASSRPGLALGNEQFF.